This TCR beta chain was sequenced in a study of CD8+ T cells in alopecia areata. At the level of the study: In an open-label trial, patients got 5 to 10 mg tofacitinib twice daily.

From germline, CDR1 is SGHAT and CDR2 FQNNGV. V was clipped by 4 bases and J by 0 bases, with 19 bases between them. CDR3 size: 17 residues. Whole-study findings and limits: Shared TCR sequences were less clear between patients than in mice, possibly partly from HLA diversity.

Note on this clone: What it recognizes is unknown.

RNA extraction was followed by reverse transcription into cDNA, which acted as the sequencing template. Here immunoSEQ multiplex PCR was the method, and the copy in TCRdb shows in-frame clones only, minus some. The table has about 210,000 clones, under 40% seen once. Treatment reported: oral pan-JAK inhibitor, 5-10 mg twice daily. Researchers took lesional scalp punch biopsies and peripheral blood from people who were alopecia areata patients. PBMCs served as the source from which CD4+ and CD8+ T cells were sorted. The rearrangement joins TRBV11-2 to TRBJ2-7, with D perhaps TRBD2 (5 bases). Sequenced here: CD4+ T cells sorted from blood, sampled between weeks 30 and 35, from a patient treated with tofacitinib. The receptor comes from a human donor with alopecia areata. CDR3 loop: CASSSIRGRGLSYEQYF. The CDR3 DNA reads TGTGCCAGCAGCTCCATCCGGGGTAGAGGGCTCTCCTACGAGCAGTACTTC.